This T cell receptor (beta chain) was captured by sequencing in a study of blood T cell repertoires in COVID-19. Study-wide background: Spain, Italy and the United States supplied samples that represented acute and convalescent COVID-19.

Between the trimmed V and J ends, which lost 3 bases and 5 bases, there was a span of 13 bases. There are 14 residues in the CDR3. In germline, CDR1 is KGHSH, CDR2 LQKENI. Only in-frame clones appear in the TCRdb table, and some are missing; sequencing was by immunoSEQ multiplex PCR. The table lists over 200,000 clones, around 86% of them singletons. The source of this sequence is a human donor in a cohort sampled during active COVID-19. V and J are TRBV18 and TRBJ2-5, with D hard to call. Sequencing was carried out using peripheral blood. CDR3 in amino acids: CASSPTLETETQYF. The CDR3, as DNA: TGTGCCAGCTCACCGACACTCGAGACGGAGACCCAGTACTTC.